The present T cell receptor beta chain was sequenced within a study of cytomegalovirus exposure and HLA in healthy donors (dated by TCRdb to about 2017). Study-wide context: In an earlier analysis of roughly 500 of the donors, 276 Gb of sequence data and 90 million to 120 million unique TCR beta sequences from 150 million to 200 million T cells were reported. Alongside the repertoire data, information on donor age, sex, ethnicity and CMV serostatus was compiled. HLA typing covered class I and class II loci at four-digit resolution. Every repertoire in the discovery cohort had been generated on one and the same sequencing platform. An earlier analysis of nearly 600 of the donors applied high-throughput TCR beta sequencing to assess whether each TCR beta V gene segment acted as functional or pseudogenic. Among almost 400 genotyped donors of the cohort, an average of 235,054 unique TCR beta nucleotide sequences were sequenced per donor, roughly 18% of them non-productive. The study combined high-throughput TCR immunosequencing, statistical association of individual TCRs with disease status, and machine learning to predict cytomegalovirus infection status. Because of strong linkage in the cohort, roughly five DR-DQ haplotypes were treated as single units for association and clustering. An early release that covered about 600 HLA-typed donors contained approximately 300 gigabases of sequencing data and around 80 million unique TCR sequences. Along with the 666-subject first cohort, a separate validation cohort of over 90 different subjects was used. Rather than drawing on any new phenotypic data, the later analysis identified candidate immune exposures from TCR beta sequences and the way those sequences occurred across donors. The number of typed donors differed by locus: about 629-630 for A, B, C, DRB1 and DQB1; 522 for DQA1; around 610 for DPA1; and 450 to 480 for DPB1. A later analysis re-examined previously published TCR beta repertoires from hundreds of donors and added high-resolution HLA genotyping to investigate patterns of TCR occurrence. A later genetic analysis took genome-wide SNP genotypes for about three fifths of the 666 donors and used that subset as a discovery cohort. The study aimed to test whether signatures of past pathogen exposure could be identified by cataloging public T cell receptors. Of the 398 genotyped donors, 70% to 90% were placed in the genetic ancestry cluster associated with self-reported Caucasian donors. The T cell repertoires of several hundred subjects were profiled by immunosequencing and related to cytomegalovirus serostatus. Results and caveats for the whole study, not just this receptor: Compared with the roughly 670-donor mean, donors in an Asian-associated ancestry cluster had fewer N-insertions in productive TCRs, according to a later genetic analysis. For the cohort, immune exposure information was limited to CMV serostatus. Most TCR sequences were observed very rarely across donors, whereas some public TCRs were present in many individuals. The sequencing pipeline was judged likely to have produced a cluster of highly shared sequence variants as a technical artifact. Several of the top co-occurrence clusters appeared to be linked to parvovirus B19, influenza, CMV and Epstein-Barr virus, according to a later analysis. According to the authors, the approach could potentially be generalized to other disease states and immunological phenotypes. Sequencing depth was assumed to be roughly uniform across donors in the presence/absence analyses, though that assumption may not hold. In a later analysis, 15,000 to 20,000 TCR beta sequences were associated with specific HLA alleles at a false discovery rate of 0.05. In a later analysis, the rate of TCR association differed among HLA loci, with DRB1 alleles having the most associated TCRs and HLA-C alleles having the fewest. In an earlier analysis of several hundred of the donors, most TCR beta V segments were observed in productive rearrangements about 90% or about 30% of the time, broadly matching IMGT annotations. Because the 87-base-pair reads could not distinguish some IMGT-functional V segments, including TRBV6-2 and TRBV6-3, those segments were excluded. According to a later analysis, most CMV-associated TCR beta chains appeared to be HLA-restricted, and the HLA associations seemed to be driven largely by CMV exposure. Because some donors lacked HLA typing at each locus, the association tests relied only on the typed subset. In a later analysis, HLA-associated TCR beta chains showed more clonal expansion and lower generation probabilities than non-associated chains that were equally common. The study listed 164 TCR beta chains as associated with cytomegalovirus. An association between a missense DCLRE1C variant and V-gene and J-gene trimming of TCR beta chains was found in a later genetic analysis and replicated in an independent cohort. This cohort had only TCR beta chains sequenced, and the lack of alpha or paired-chain data limited which features could be detected. A further reported finding was that TCR beta sequences accurately predicted the HLA-A and HLA-B alleles for most subjects in the first cohort. When HLA alleles, especially DR and DQ, strongly co-occurred, TCR associations were difficult to assign to individual alleles. The classifier was reported to diagnose cytomegalovirus status with high specificity and sensitivity in both the original cohort and the validation cohort. The earlier analysis of about 600 of the donors excluded some 15 rarely observed V segments, including chromosome 9 orphons, because counts were too low. A few of the identified cytomegalovirus-associated TCR beta chains were confirmed in vitro to be specific for cytomegalovirus antigens. Linkage disequilibrium might explain the correlated functional status among segregating V segments, but an unknown experimental factor could not be ruled out.

Points on this clone: Its recognized antigen is unknown. The record has no base qualities; no much larger clone is one base away. Other DNA variants within this sample encode the same CDR3.

From cysteine to phenylalanine, the CDR3 is 16 amino acids long. Only the CDR3 DNA is retained, 48 bases long and in frame from the first base. The library was built by means of the immunoSEQ multiplex PCR assay. The multiplex PCR relied on a mix of 60 forward primers for TCR Vbeta segments and 13 reverse primers for TCR Jbeta segments. The CDR3 region of rearranged TCR beta genes was amplified from genomic DNA with a multiplex PCR assay. On the Illumina HiSeq System, the amplified TCR beta libraries were sequenced as 87-base-pair reads. From the authors' description of their analysis: A later analysis tallied tens of millions of unique TCR beta chains across the approximately 670 repertoires, and approximately 11 million of those chains were shared by two or more donors. Raw reads were error-corrected and collapsed into unique sequences with a nearest-neighbor algorithm that merged closely related sequences to remove PCR and sequencing errors. CDR3 sequences were aligned to IMGT reference sequences to assign V, D and J gene segments. For a sequence to be retained, a match of at least six nucleotides to both a V gene segment and a J gene segment was required. A rearrangement counted as productive if the CDR3 had no stop codons and remained in frame with V and J, and every other rearrangement counted as non-productive. CDR3 was defined according to IMGT convention as the region running from the second conserved V-encoded cysteine to the conserved J-encoded phenylalanine. The earlier analysis of about 610 of the donors excluded any sequence lacking an unambiguous match to a single V gene segment. In an earlier analysis of roughly 600 of the donors, a V segment was called functional when productive rearrangements were above 56.7%, and segregating when the standard deviation between donors exceeded 5%. A statistical classification framework was developed to diagnose cytomegalovirus status using the catalog of TCR beta chain sequences. In a later analysis, TCR nucleotide sequences were compared against IMGT/GENE-DB human TR gene sequences so that V and J genes could be assigned. Using the TCRdist pipeline, a later analysis assigned CDR3 sequences along with most-parsimonious VDJ recombination scenarios. A later analysis defined each TCR beta chain by its CDR3 amino acid sequence plus V-gene family, and excluded reads lacking a unique V-gene family. A later analysis removed over 500 highly shared, low-generation-probability nucleotide sequences to deal with suspected cross-contamination and a sequencing artifact. For each public chain, a later analysis derived a clonal expansion index from normalized ranks of inferred template counts within each repertoire. In a later analysis, generation probabilities were computed using a VDJ recombination model fitted to out-of-frame rearrangements, and the results were checked against IGoR. In a later analysis, hypergeometric tests were used to score TCR-TCR, TCR-HLA and TCR-CMV co-occurrence, with a repertoire-size bias correction applied to TCR pairs. A later analysis estimated false discovery rates by permuting HLA or CMV assignments 20 times. In a later analysis, co-occurring TCRs were grouped with DBSCAN, and TCRdist sequence similarity was added when clustering was performed within HLA-allele-positive subsets. Repertoires with fewer than 30,000 or more than 120,000 public chains, plus five repertoires with anomalous nucleotide sharing, were excluded from co-occurrence clustering. TCRdb took over this immuneACCESS table, retaining in-frame rearrangements with V and J assigned. Such tables are incomplete; in checked studies, under half of the missing clones stem from an unresolved V gene, and the remainder is unexplained. The DNA gave D and trimming, while V, J and clone size come from that table. Present in this sample are over 150,000 clones, about 80% of which were seen just once. The ten largest account for under 0.85% of the sample.

The cohort was made up of 500 to 800 healthy bone marrow donors. All cohort members were sampled while nominally healthy, although unrecorded immune exposures were likely present. The donor tested CMV seronegative and was one of the 352 seronegative cohort members. Every donor gave a peripheral blood sample, and the peripheral blood mononuclear cells from that sample were used for TCR beta sequencing. Genomic DNA was extracted from the blood cell samples with the Qiagen DNeasy Blood Extraction Kit. The V and J genes are TRBV21-1 and TRBJ1-3; TRBD1 is the table's D call and was not checked against the DNA. TRBV21-1 counts as a pseudogene. The sequence came from a boy younger than 18 in good health and CMV-seronegative. The sample consisted of PBMCs. This receptor carries the CDR3 CASSPRTITSGNTIYF. The DNA sequence is TGTGCCAGCAGCCCCCGGACAATTACCTCTGGAAACACCATATATTTT.